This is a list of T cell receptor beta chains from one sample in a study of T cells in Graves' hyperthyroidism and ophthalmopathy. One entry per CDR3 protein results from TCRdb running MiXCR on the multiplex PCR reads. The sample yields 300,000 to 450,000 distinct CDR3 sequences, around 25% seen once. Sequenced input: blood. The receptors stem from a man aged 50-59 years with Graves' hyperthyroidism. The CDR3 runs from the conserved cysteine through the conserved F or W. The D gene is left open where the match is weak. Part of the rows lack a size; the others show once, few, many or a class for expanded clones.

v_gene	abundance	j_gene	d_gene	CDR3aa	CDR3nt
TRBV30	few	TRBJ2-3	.	CAWSRTNTDTQYF	TGTGCCTGGAGTAGGACCAACACAGATACGCAGTATTTT
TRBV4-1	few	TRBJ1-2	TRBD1	CASSQGPGQGIVYGYTF	TGCGCCAGCAGCCAAGGCCCTGGACAGGGGATCGTCTATGGCTACACCTTC
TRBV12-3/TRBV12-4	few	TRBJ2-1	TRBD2	CASSSETSGYNEQFF	TGTGCCAGCAGTTCTGAGACTAGCGGTTACAATGAGCAGTTCTTC
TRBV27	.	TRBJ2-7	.	CASSRRQSYEQYF	TGTGCCAGCAGTAGGAGACAATCCTACGAGCAGTACTTC
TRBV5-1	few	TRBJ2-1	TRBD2	CASSTLLAGGHNEQFF	TGCGCCAGCAGCACACTACTAGCGGGTGGACACAATGAGCAGTTCTTC
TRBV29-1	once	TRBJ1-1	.	CSVRKSEAFF	TGCAGCGTTCGCAAGTCTGAAGCTTTCTTT
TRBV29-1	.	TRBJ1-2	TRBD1	CSVGAGGIYGYTF	TGCAGCGTTGGAGCAGGGGGTATCTATGGCTACACCTTC
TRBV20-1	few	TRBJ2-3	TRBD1	CSARDQGASDTQYF	TGCAGTGCTAGAGATCAGGGGGCGTCAGATACGCAGTATTTT
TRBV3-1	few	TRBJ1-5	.	CASSQDRGALQHF	TGTGCCAGCAGCCAAGATCGGGGAGCTCTCCAGCATTTT
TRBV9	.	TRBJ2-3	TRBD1	CASSVDTGVDTQYF	TGTGCCAGCAGCGTAGACACAGGGGTGGATACGCAGTATTTT
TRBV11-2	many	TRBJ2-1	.	CASSPSPGGVLNEQFF	TGTGCCAGCAGCCCAAGCCCAGGCGGAGTCCTCAATGAGCAGTTCTTC
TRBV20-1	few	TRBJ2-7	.	CSAQIMEGVGYEQYF	TGCAGTGCCCAAATAATGGAGGGAGTGGGCTACGAGCAGTACTTC
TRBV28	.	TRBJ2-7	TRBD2	CASSLWEGSSYEQYF	TGTGCCAGCAGTTTGTGGGAGGGGTCCTCCTACGAGCAGTACTTC
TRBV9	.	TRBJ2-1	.	CASSVEWSEDNEQFF	TGTGCCAGCAGCGTAGAGTGGAGCGAAGACAATGAGCAGTTCTTC
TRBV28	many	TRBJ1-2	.	CASSRWAGRERVGYTF	TGTGCCAGCAGCCGTTGGGCCGGCAGGGAGCGAGTTGGCTACACCTTC
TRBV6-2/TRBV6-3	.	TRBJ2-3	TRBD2	CASSPGFSGNTDTQYF	TGTGCCAGCAGTCCCGGGTTTAGCGGGAACACAGATACGCAGTATTTT
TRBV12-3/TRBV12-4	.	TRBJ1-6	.	CASSFDSLNSPLHF	TGTGCCAGCAGTTTCGACAGCCTTAATTCACCCCTCCACTTT
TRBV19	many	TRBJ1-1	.	CASSQGFVNTEAFF	TGTGCCAGTAGTCAGGGATTCGTGAACACTGAAGCTTTCTTT
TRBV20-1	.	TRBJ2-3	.	CSARPRGTGVTDTQYF	TGCAGTGCTAGACCCCGAGGGACGGGGGTCACAGATACGCAGTATTTT
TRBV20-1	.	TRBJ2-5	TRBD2	CSADPGLDETQYF	TGCAGTGCTGATCCGGGACTAGACGAGACCCAGTACTTC
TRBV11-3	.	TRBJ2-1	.	CASSLAPWENEQFF	TGTGCCAGCAGCTTAGCTCCCTGGGAGAATGAGCAGTTCTTC
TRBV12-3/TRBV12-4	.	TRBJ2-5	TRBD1	CASSFRQGAFGTQYF	TGTGCCAGCAGTTTCAGACAGGGGGCGTTTGGGACCCAGTACTTC
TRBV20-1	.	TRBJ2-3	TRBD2	CSAPTSGRAWTDTQYF	TGCAGTGCTCCGACTAGCGGGAGGGCCTGGACAGATACGCAGTATTTT
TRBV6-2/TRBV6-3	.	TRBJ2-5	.	CASSYYPGVTETQYF	TGTGCCAGCAGTTACTATCCGGGAGTCACGGAGACCCAGTACTTC
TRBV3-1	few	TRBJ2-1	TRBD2	CASSLAAGEGEQFF	TGTGCCAGCAGCTTAGCGGCGGGAGAGGGTGAGCAGTTCTTC
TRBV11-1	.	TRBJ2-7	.	CASSSLGLAGEQYF	TGTGCCAGCAGCTCACTAGGACTCGCGGGCGAGCAGTACTTC
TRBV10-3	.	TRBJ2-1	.	CAISEAGGQNNEQFF	TGTGCCATCAGTGAGGCAGGAGGACAGAACAATGAGCAGTTCTTC
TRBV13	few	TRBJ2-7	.	CASSSRDTEQYF	TGTGCCAGCAGCTCCCGGGACACCGAGCAGTACTTC
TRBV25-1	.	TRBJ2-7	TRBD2	CASSVLAGDVQYF	TGTGCCAGCAGTGTGCTAGCGGGAGATGTGCAGTACTTC